This T cell receptor beta chain was profiled in a study of OX40 agonist ivuxolimab in advanced cancers. Trimming took off 4 bases at V and 8 bases at J, with 14 bases between the two ends. The CDR3 loop spans 14 amino acids. Germline assignment: CDR1 SNHLY and CDR2 FYNNEI. Clones were read by immunoSEQ multiplex PCR, and TCRdb kept only the in-frame ones, dropping some. This sample carries tens of thousands of clones, less than 90% of them seen once, and the ten largest clones take roughly 27%. Sequenced here: CD4+ or CD8+ T cells sorted from blood, sampled in a trial of the OX40 agonist ivuxolimab. This TCR derives from an adult with an advanced solid tumor such as melanoma, head and neck, liver or kidney cancer. The V and J genes are TRBV2 and TRBJ1-4; D is undetermined. CDR3 DNA sequence: TGTGCCAGCAGTGTATTGTCGGAACGGGAAAAACTGTTTTTT. Translated, it gives CASSVLSEREKLFF.